This TCR beta chain emerged from a study of CD8 T cells in ankylosing spondylitis. Findings and limits, study-wide: One TCR beta motif, made up of under ten highly homologous variants, appeared characteristic of ankylosing spondylitis blood. CD8+ by phenotype, disease-linked clones were relatively rare in peripheral blood.

Germline V gene data show CDR1 as LGHDT and CDR2 as YNNKEL (reference sequence). This CDR3 contains 15 residues. The trim removed 1 base at V and 5 bases at J, leaving 6 bases unmatched. Many counts were recorded for this clonotype. The antigen is not known. Via MiXCR, TCRdb re-called the 5' RACE reads, giving one row per CDR3 protein. The sample has about 130,000 distinct CDR3 sequences, approximately 7.3% seen once. V gene TRBV3-1 combines with J gene TRBJ2-7; 9 bases match TRBD1. This receptor was obtained from a female donor with ankylosing spondylitis or in good health (not recorded which). Specimen: blood, either unsorted or a sorted T cell fraction (not recorded which). CDR3 sequence reads: CASSQGRDRAHEQYF. CDR3 bases: TGTGCCAGCAGCCAAGGTAGGGACAGGGCCCACGAGCAGTACTTC.